What follows are 15 T cell receptor beta chains derived from one specimen sequenced in a study of T cells after yellow fever vaccination. In TCRdb, the 5' RACE reads were re-called with MiXCR into one record per CDR3 protein. Seen here are 170,000 or so distinct CDR3 sequences, around 9% observed once, and the top ten hold around 33%. The starting material was CD8+ T cells sorted from PBMCs, obtained 45 days after the yellow fever booster vaccination. All receptors come from a man younger than 35 who received the YFV17D yellow fever vaccine.

This clonotype has a handful of counts. The chain couples TRBV25-1 to TRBJ2-1; 9 bases align to TRBD2. The CDR3 is 15 residues long. Trimming cost V 4 bases and J 4 bases; bases outside gene matches: 5. Germline V gives CDR1 MGHDK, CDR2 SYGVNS. CDR3 amino acids: CASSAASGTYNEQFF. The CDR3 DNA is TGTGCCAGCAGTGCCGCTAGCGGGACTTACAATGAGCAGTTCTTC.

The rearrangement joins TRBV7-9 to TRBJ1-1, with TRBD1 matching 9 bases. CDR1 SEHNR and CDR2 FQNEAQ come from the germline V gene (reference sequence). Trimming removed 4 bases from V and 9 bases from J; junction bases left unmatched: 6. This CDR3 is 13 amino acids long. The CDR3, as DNA: TGTGCCAGCAGCTCACAGGGGGCGCGGAAAGCTTTCTTT. It yields the protein CASSSQGARKAFF.

The sample holds a few counts of this clonotype. The chain has TRBV11-2 and TRBJ2-7, with D unclear. Germline values: CDR1 SGHAT, CDR2 FQNNGV. Trimming removed 2 bases from V and 5 bases from J, with 7 bases in between. The CDR3 length is 12 residues. The CDR3 region is CASSLPFNEQYV. The CDR3 region has the DNA TGTGCCAGCAGCTTACCGTTTAACGAGCAGTACGTC.

CDR3 sequence: CASSAGFQPQHF. CDR3 in DNA: TGTGCCAGCAGTGCGGGCTTTCAGCCCCAGCATTTT. V gene TRBV7-9 combines with J gene TRBJ1-5; D uncertain. This CDR3 region has 12 residues. From germline, CDR1 is SEHNR and CDR2 FQNEAQ (reference sequence). V lost 6 bases, J lost 6 bases, and 9 bases lay in between.

The genes are TRBV15 and TRBJ2-2; a weak D match, TRBD1 (6 bases). V lost 4 bases and J 1 base, leaving 10 bases between the germline ends. The CDR3 extends over 15 amino acids. Per germline, CDR1 LNHNV and CDR2 YYDKDF (reference sequence). The CDR3 region is CATSISRGNTGELFF. Written as DNA, the CDR3 is TGTGCCACCAGCATAAGCAGGGGGAACACCGGGGAGCTGTTTTTT.

This clonotype turned up a few times. The rearrangement joins TRBV28 to TRBJ1-1; 8 positions agree with TRBD1. Trimming took 4 bases from V and 1 from J; bases not matched to a gene: 8. Germline CDR1 reads MDHEN; CDR2 reads SYDVKM. The CDR3 contains 16 residues. The CDR3 sequence is CASSWTGTGRNTEAFF. CDR3 coding DNA: TGTGCCAGCAGTTGGACAGGGACGGGGAGGAACACTGAAGCTTTCTTT. Supplemented by reference TRBV28 and TRBJ1-1, the full variable domain reads DVKVTQSSRYLVKRTGEKVFLECVQDMDHENMFWYRQDPGLGLRLIYFSYDVKMKEKGDIPEGYSVSREKKERFSLILESASTNQTSMYLCASSWTGTGRNTEAFFGQGTRLTVV.

The chain combines TRBV5-5 with TRBJ2-7, with 14 nucleotides matching TRBD2. The CDR3 consists of 15 residues. The V and J ends lost 3 bases and 4 bases, in that order; junction bases with no gene match: 3. CDR1 is SGHKS and CDR2 is YYEKEE in the germline V gene (reference sequence). CDR3 sequence reads: CASSSGTSGGYEQYF. The CDR3 coding sequence is TGTGCCAGCAGCTCGGGGACTAGCGGGGGATACGAGCAGTACTTC.

The rearrangement links TRBV4-1 to TRBJ1-2, with D possibly being TRBD1 (5 bases). Germline CDR1 and CDR2: MGHRA and YSYEKL. The CDR3 is made up of 16 amino acids. Deletions cut 4 bases from V and 2 bases from J, with 17 bases between. CDR3 region: CASSLPTRDENYGYTF. CDR3 nucleotides: TGCGCCAGCAGCCTTCCTACCAGGGATGAGAACTATGGCTACACCTTC.

The rearrangement uses TRBV6-5 and TRBJ2-5; 8 positions match TRBD1. Germline loops: CDR1 MNHEY, CDR2 SVGAGI. The V and J ends lost 2 bases and 5 bases, in that order; junction bases with no gene match: 10. This CDR3 region has 16 residues. CDR3 protein: CASSYDGQGATETQYF. CDR3 nucleotide sequence: TGTGCCAGCAGTTACGACGGGCAGGGGGCGACTGAGACCCAGTACTTC.

At least ten counts were recorded for this clonotype. This chain links TRBV7-8 with TRBJ2-1; D unresolved. Germline V gene data show CDR1 as SGHVS and CDR2 as FQNEAQ. The CDR3 extends over 15 amino acids. V gave up 7 bases and J gave up 6 bases, with 19 bases separating them. In DNA form, the CDR3 reads TGTGCCAGCATCCCCTCACCCGGATTTTTCAATGAGCAGTTCTTC. It translates to CASIPSPGFFNEQFF.

This chain uses TRBV6-2 or TRBV6-3 with TRBJ2-4; D is possibly TRBD1 (5 bases). Trimming shortened V by 2 bases and J by 8 bases, and 13 bases separated the two germline ends. The V gene's germline CDR1 is MNHEY and CDR2 SVGEGT. The CDR3 length is 14 residues. This CDR3 reads CASSYLTDSDIQYF. CDR3 DNA sequence: TGTGCCAGCAGTTACCTGACAGACTCGGACATTCAGTACTTC.

This clonotype was observed at least ten times. The genes are TRBV7-2 and TRBJ1-6, with no clear D. The CDR3 totals 13 residues. V was pared by 5 bases and J by 10 bases, with 12 bases between. In germline, CDR1 is SGHTA, CDR2 FQGNSA. The CDR3 loop reads CASSLTGPSPLHF. The DNA of the CDR3 is TGTGCCAGCAGCCTGACCGGTCCCTCACCCCTCCACTTT.

The chain has TRBV5-1 and TRBJ2-1; D unclear. The CDR3 runs to 16 residues. V was cut by 4 bases and J by 7 bases, with 21 bases left in between. Per germline, CDR1 SGHRS and CDR2 YFSETQ. This chain's CDR3 is CASSRGGARFLNEQFF. The CDR3 region has the DNA TGCGCCAGCAGCCGCGGCGGCGCACGATTTCTAAATGAGCAGTTCTTC.

The genes are TRBV29-1 and TRBJ2-2; D ambiguous. The CDR3 has 11 amino acids. Germline V gene data show CDR1 as SQVTM and CDR2 as ANQGSEA. Between the trimmed V and J ends, which lost 0 bases and 8 bases, there was a span of 4 bases. CDR3 region: CSVEDRGELFF. CDR3 bases: TGCAGCGTTGAAGATCGAGGGGAGCTGTTTTTT.

The chain is built from TRBV7-9 and TRBJ2-5; TRBD2 is a possible D gene (6 bases). Germline V CDR1 and CDR2: SEHNR, FQNEAQ (reference sequence). This CDR3 has 15 amino acids. V was trimmed by 1 base and J by 2 bases, leaving 11 bases between them. The CDR3 DNA sequence: TGTGCCAGCAGCTTAGGAGCGGGCCCGCAAGAGACCCAGTACTTC. Amino acids: CASSLGAGPQETQYF.